A single sample is the source of the 26 T cell receptor beta chains below, sequenced in a study of cytomegalovirus exposure and HLA in healthy donors. The study ran its PCR with 60 Vbeta and 13 Jbeta primers. Some clones are missing from TCRdb's copy, which holds only in-frame ones; the method was immunoSEQ multiplex PCR. The sample has 160,000 or so clones; 80% are singletons. The sequenced sample was PBMCs. These receptors were taken from a man between 18 and 35 years old in good health and CMV-seropositive.

This clone was seen a single time. The V gene is TRBV7-2, the J gene TRBJ1-1; 8 bases fit TRBD1. J was trimmed by 4 bases and V by 3 bases; bases with no gene match: 13. The CDR3 totals 17 residues. Germline loops: CDR1 SGHTA, CDR2 FQGNSA. CDR3 nucleotides: TGTGCCAGCAGCTTGAAGACCGGGACAGGAGGGGCCACTGAAGCTTTCTTT. Its protein product is CASSLKTGTGGATEAFF.

V usage is TRBV7-8 and J usage is TRBJ1-5; a possible D gene is TRBD1 (5 bases). The CDR3 covers 15 residues. V shed 2 bases and J shed 6 bases, with 14 bases lying between them. Germline values: CDR1 SGHVS, CDR2 FQNEAQ. The CDR3 DNA reads TGTGCCAGCAGCTTAACGTCAGGGCTCGGTCAGCCCCAGCATTTT. It translates to CASSLTSGLGQPQHF.

This clone was observed a handful of times. The chain links TRBV7-2 to TRBJ1-1; maybe TRBD1 (6 bases). The ends were cut back, 1 base at V and 4 bases at J, with 13 bases in the middle. CDR1 is SGHTA, CDR2 FQGNSA, per germline. The CDR3 is 15 residues long. The CDR3: CASSLVARGGTEAFF. DNA of the CDR3: TGTGCCAGCAGCTTAGTTGCCAGGGGTGGCACTGAAGCTTTCTTT.

This clone was observed many times. J is TRBJ2-7 and V is TRBV7-9; D may be TRBD2 (5 bases). Germline loops: CDR1 SEHNR, CDR2 FQNEAQ (reference sequence). This CDR3 spans 12 amino acids. Trimming pared 5 bases from V and 3 bases from J, leaving 8 bases between. CDR3 sequence: CASSPRDYEQYF. CDR3 bases: TGTGCCAGCAGCCCCCGGGACTACGAGCAGTACTTC.

This chain uses TRBV25-1 with TRBJ1-5, with TRBD1 as a possible D gene (6 bases). V was trimmed by 6 bases and J by 5 bases, leaving 8 bases between them. The CDR3 spans 12 residues. The V gene's germline CDR1 is MGHDK and CDR2 SYGVNS. Written as DNA, the CDR3 is TGTGCCAGCAGACAGGGAGATCAGCCCCAGCATTTT. Encoded protein: CASRQGDQPQHF.

The rearrangement uses TRBV27 and TRBJ1-6; a weak D match, TRBD1 (5 bases). V was shortened by 3 bases and J by 9 bases, with 9 bases between the two germline ends. The CDR3 has 13 residues. Germline V gives CDR1 MNHEY, CDR2 SMNVEV (reference sequence). DNA for the CDR3: TGTGCCAGCAGTTTCGGGGGGAGTTCACCCCTCCACTTT. It translates to CASSFGGSSPLHF.

The V call is TRBV29-1, the J call TRBJ1-3, with D uncertain. Looked up from germline, CDR1 is SQVTM and CDR2 is ANQGSEA. CDR3 length: 12 residues. Trimming took off 7 bases at V and 0 bases at J, with 7 bases between the two ends. The CDR3 spells CSGASSGNTIYF. CDR3 in DNA: TGCAGCGGGGCCAGCTCTGGAAACACCATATATTTT.

The CDR3 nucleotides are TGTGCCAGCAGCTTAGGTGTCGGTTCCACCGGGGAGCTGTTTTTT. Its translation: CASSLGVGSTGELFF. The chain carries TRBV11-2 and TRBJ2-2, with D uncertain. There are 15 residues in the CDR3. V was cut by 1 base and J by 4 bases, with 10 bases left in between. The V gene's germline CDR1 is SGHAT and CDR2 FQNNGV.

The chain is built from TRBV6-6 and TRBJ2-2; perhaps TRBD2 as D (6 bases). Germline assignment: CDR1 MNHNY and CDR2 SVGAGI (reference sequence). V lost 9 bases and J lost 5, with 19 bases in between. The CDR3 sequence is 15 residues long. The CDR3 sequence: CASRGTSEQTGELFF. CDR3 in DNA: TGTGCCAGTCGGGGGACTTCTGAACAGACCGGGGAGCTGTTTTTT.

The V call is TRBV11-2, the J call TRBJ1-1; 9 bases agree with TRBD1. The ends lost 7 bases at V and 5 bases at J; junction bases unmatched: 14. The CDR3 loop spans 16 amino acids. CDR1 is SGHAT and CDR2 is FQNNGV in the germline V gene. The CDR3 here is CASNSGTGNLRTEAFF. CDR3 sequence (DNA): TGTGCCAGCAACTCCGGGACAGGGAATCTGCGGACTGAAGCTTTCTTT. The complete variable domain, with remaining parts taken from reference TRBV11-2 and TRBJ1-1, reads EAGVAQSPRYKIIEKRQSVAFWCNPISGHATLYWYQQILGQGPKLLIQFQNNGVVDDSQLPKDRFSAERLKGVDSTLKIQPAKLEDSAVYLCASNSGTGNLRTEAFFGQGTRLTVV.

The chain recombines TRBV11-1 with TRBJ2-5, with 8 positions matching TRBD1. TRBJ2-7 explains the end of the DNA better; the J call may be wrong. Germline loops: CDR1 SGHAT, CDR2 FQDESV (reference sequence). This CDR3 comprises 14 residues. CDR3 sequence reads: CASIKGQGAYEQYF. DNA of the CDR3: TGTGCCAGCATCAAAGGACAGGGCGCCTACGAGCAGTACTTC.

The CDR3 DNA follows: TGTGCCAGCAGCGTAGCTTATGGCCGCACCTACGAGCAGTACTTC. Translated: CASSVAYGRTYEQYF. V gene TRBV9 combines with J gene TRBJ2-7; D uncertain. CDR1 SGDLS and CDR2 YYNGEE come from the germline V gene. The CDR3 is made up of 15 amino acids. V was cut by 0 bases and J by 2 bases, with 12 bases left in between.

The chain links TRBV5-6 to TRBJ2-5; maybe TRBD2 (6 bases). The CDR3 is made up of 17 amino acids. V was shortened by 1 base and J by 0 bases, with 16 bases between the two germline ends. Per germline, CDR1 SGHDT and CDR2 YYEEEE. This CDR3 reads CASSLTTRGIDQETQYF. The CDR3 nucleotides read TGTGCCAGCAGCTTGACGACCCGGGGGATAGACCAAGAGACCCAGTACTTC. The whole variable domain, remainder taken from reference TRBV5-6 and TRBJ2-5, is DAGVTQSPTHLIKTRGQQVTLRCSPKSGHDTVSWYQQALGQGPQFIFQYYEEEERQRGNFPDRFSGHQFPNYSSELNVNALLLGDSALYLCASSLTTRGIDQETQYFGPGTRLLVL.

The rearrangement links TRBV27 to TRBJ2-5; unclear D gene. The DNA end is more similar to TRBJ2-7, so the J call may be wrong. The CDR3 sequence is 10 residues long. Germline V lookup: CDR1 MNHEY, CDR2 SMNVEV (reference sequence). CDR3 loop: CASTFYEQYF. CDR3 coding DNA: TGTGCCAGCACATTCTACGAGCAGTACTTC.

The chain recombines TRBV10-3 with TRBJ2-2, with D tentatively TRBD2 (6 bases). Looked up from germline, CDR1 is ENHRY and CDR2 is SYGVKD. CDR3 size: 16 residues. Between the trimmed V and J ends, which lost 1 base and 1 base, there was a span of 10 bases. For the CDR3, the DNA is TGTGCCATCAGTGAGTGGAGGGACGGGAACACCGGGGAGCTGTTTTTT. Protein product: CAISEWRDGNTGELFF.

The chain employs TRBV11-2 and TRBJ1-2; perhaps TRBD1 as D (6 bases). The germline CDR1 and CDR2 sequences are SGHAT and FQNNGV. The V end was cut by 5 bases, the J end by 4 bases, with 11 bases between. CDR3 length: 13 residues. CDR3 DNA sequence: TGTGCCAGCAGCCACAAAGGGGGCTATGGCTACACCTTC. This codes for CASSHKGGYGYTF.

The J gene is TRBJ1-2, the V gene TRBV6-1; D uncertain. This CDR3 is built from 13 residues. V was clipped by 2 bases and J by 4 bases, with 8 bases between them. Germline lookup yields CDR1 MNHNS and CDR2 SASEGT. CDR3 region: CASSEITVYGYTF. CDR3 sequence (DNA): TGTGCCAGCAGTGAAATCACTGTCTATGGCTACACCTTC.

V usage is TRBV2 and J usage is TRBJ2-2; D is perhaps TRBD1 (6 bases). This CDR3 has 15 residues. Trimming removed 7 bases from V and 1 base from J, with 13 bases in between. CDR1 is SNHLY and CDR2 is FYNNEI in the germline V gene. The chain's CDR3 is CASMPGVLNTGELFF. CDR3 sequence (DNA): TGTGCCAGCATGCCAGGGGTGTTGAACACCGGGGAGCTGTTTTTT. The variable domain in full, completed from reference TRBV2 and TRBJ2-2, reads EPEVTQTPSHQVTQMGQEVILRCVPISNHLYFYWYRQILGQKVEFLVSFYNNEISEKSEIFDDQFSVERPDGSNFTLKIRSTKLEDSAMYFCASMPGVLNTGELFFGEGSRLTVL.

The rearrangement uses TRBV6-6 and TRBJ1-1; D ambiguous. The germline V gene encodes CDR1 MNHNY and CDR2 SVGAGI (reference sequence). This CDR3 is built from 15 residues. Deletions cut 5 bases from V and 0 bases from J, with 13 bases between. CDR3 DNA sequence: TGTGCCAGCAGTGAGACACATGGTATGAACACTGAAGCTTTCTTT. Translated: CASSETHGMNTEAFF.

The rearrangement links TRBV7-2 to TRBJ2-7; D is uncertain. This CDR3 comprises 15 residues. Germline CDR1 reads SGHTA; CDR2 reads FQGNSA. V was pared by 2 bases and J by 2 bases, with 13 bases between. The CDR3 coding sequence is TGTGCCAGCAGCTTAAGCCCCCGCAATGCCTACGAGCAGTACTTC. It encodes CASSLSPRNAYEQYF. Full variable domain (rest looked up from reference TRBV7-2 and TRBJ2-7): GAGVSQSPSNKVTEKGKDVELRCDPISGHTALYWYRQSLGQGLEFLIYFQGNSAPDKSGLPSDRFSAERTGGSVSTLTIQRTQQEDSAVYLCASSLSPRNAYEQYFGPGTRLTVT.

The V and J genes are TRBV27 and TRBJ2-7; D is perhaps TRBD2 (6 bases). Per the germline V gene, CDR1 is MNHEY and CDR2 is SMNVEV (reference sequence). The CDR3 extends over 14 amino acids. V was shortened by 3 bases and J by 5 bases, with 14 bases between the two germline ends. This chain's CDR3 is CASSFLRDAHEQYF. The CDR3 region has the DNA TGTGCCAGCAGTTTCTTGCGGGATGCGCACGAGCAGTACTTC.

The chain employs TRBV10-1 and TRBJ2-1; 16 positions match TRBD2. V lost 2 bases to trimming and J lost 8 bases; unmatched junction nucleotides: 3. This CDR3 has 16 amino acids. From germline, CDR1 is WNHNN and CDR2 SYGVQD (reference sequence). CDR3 residues: CASSELGTSGRDEQFF. The DNA of the CDR3 is TGCGCCAGCAGTGAGCTGGGGACTAGCGGGAGGGATGAGCAGTTCTTC.

The chain employs TRBV6-1 and TRBJ2-7, with D perhaps TRBD2 (6 bases). Germline-derived CDR1 and CDR2 are MNHNS and SASEGT. This CDR3 is built from 15 residues. Trimming cost V 1 base and J 4 bases, with 14 bases left between them. CDR3 residues: CASSEGKGGGYEQYF. The DNA for the CDR3 is TGTGCCAGCAGTGAAGGCAAGGGAGGAGGATACGAGCAGTACTTC.

This clone has just a few counts. The chain is built from TRBV18 and TRBJ2-1; a possible D gene is TRBD1 (6 bases). This CDR3 is built from 16 residues. Germline V gene sequence: CDR1 KGHSH, CDR2 LQKENI. Trimming took 1 base from V and 4 from J, leaving 14 bases between them. The CDR3 here is CASSPLTGSSYNEQFF. CDR3 coding DNA: TGTGCCAGCTCACCACTCACAGGGAGTTCATACAATGAGCAGTTCTTC.

The chain carries TRBV10-3 and TRBJ1-1; 7 nucleotides line up with TRBD1. Trimming at V came to 4 bases and at J to 4 bases, leaving 9 bases not matched to a gene. The CDR3 spans 15 residues. Germline V lookup: CDR1 ENHRY, CDR2 SYGVKD. The chain's CDR3 is CAISATGALSTEAFF. Here the CDR3 DNA reads TGTGCCATCAGTGCAACAGGGGCTTTAAGCACTGAAGCTTTCTTT.

V gene TRBV4-1 combines with J gene TRBJ1-2; no definite D call. The V gene's germline CDR1 is MGHRA and CDR2 YSYEKL. CDR3 size: 14 residues. Trimming stripped 1 base from V and 2 bases from J, with 8 bases between. In DNA, the CDR3 is TGCGCCAGCAGCCAAGCGGCGGGAAACTATGGCTACACCTTC. This translates into CASSQAAGNYGYTF.